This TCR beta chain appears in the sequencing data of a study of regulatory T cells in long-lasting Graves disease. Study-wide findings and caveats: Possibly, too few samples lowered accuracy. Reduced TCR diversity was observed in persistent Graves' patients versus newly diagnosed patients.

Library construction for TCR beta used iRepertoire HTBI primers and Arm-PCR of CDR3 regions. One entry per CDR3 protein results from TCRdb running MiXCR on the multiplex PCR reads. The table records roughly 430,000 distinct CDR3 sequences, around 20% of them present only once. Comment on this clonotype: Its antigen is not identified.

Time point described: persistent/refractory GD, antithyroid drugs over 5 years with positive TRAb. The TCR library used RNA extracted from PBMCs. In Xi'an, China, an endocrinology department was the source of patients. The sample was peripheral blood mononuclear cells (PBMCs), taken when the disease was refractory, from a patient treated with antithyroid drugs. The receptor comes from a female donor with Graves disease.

In DNA form, the CDR3 reads TGTGCCAGCAGCTTAGCGGGACAGGGATGGGAGCAGTACTTC. Residues: CASSLAGQGWEQYF. The chain has TRBV7-2 and TRBJ2-7; 9 positions match TRBD1. The CDR3 runs 14 residues. Germline V gene sequence: CDR1 SGHTA, CDR2 FQGNSA. The V gene end was trimmed by 0 bases and the J gene end by 7 bases; junction bases not matched to a gene: 4.